Listed here are 10 T cell receptor beta chains from one sample, sequenced in a study of Ad26.COV2.S vaccination and SARS-CoV-2 variants (dated by TCRdb to about 2021). Library method: the immunoSEQ multiplex PCR assay. The source is immuneACCESS, and TCRdb retained only in-frame sequences with V and J called. Part of the clones is not carried over; for the studies checked, unresolved V genes explain less than half of this, and the remainder is unexplained. Here the sample has about 350,000 clones; about 88% occur a single time. The ten biggest clones cover about 6.4% of the sample. The sample's treatment or condition label, in plain terms: roughly 18 received Ad26.COV2.S at low or high dose, single or two shots; 5 received placebo; per-sample allocation not given. For vaccine and placebo recipients, repertoires were sequenced using samples collected on day 63 after the first injection. The specimen was peripheral blood, collected in a trial of Ad26.COV2.S vaccine versus placebo. These receptor sequences come from a person between 18 and 59 years old who received the Ad26.COV2.S COVID-19 vaccine or a placebo.

This chain links TRBV28 with TRBJ2-5; D not certain. The CDR3 consists of 14 residues. Germline CDR1 reads MDHEN; CDR2 reads SYDVKM. Between the trimmed V and J ends, which lost 8 bases and 1 base, there was a span of 14 bases. The CDR3 nucleotides are TGTGCCAGCCGGATGCGGCGCTCCCAAGAGACCCAGTACTTC. As protein: CASRMRRSQETQYF. Drawing the rest from reference TRBV28 and TRBJ2-5, the complete variable domain is DVKVTQSSRYLVKRTGEKVFLECVQDMDHENMFWYRQDPGLGLRLIYFSYDVKMKEKGDIPEGYSVSREKKERFSLILESASTNQTSMYLCASRMRRSQETQYFGPGTRLLVL.

The chain has TRBV30 and TRBJ1-1; 7 positions match TRBD1. V trimming: 1 base; J trimming: 5 bases; junction bases outside the gene matches: 4. The CDR3 length is 13 residues. Germline assignment: CDR1 GTSNPN and CDR2 SVGIG (reference sequence). CDR3 nucleotides: TGTGCCTGGAGTGCTACAGGGGATACTGAAGCTTTCTTT. It encodes CAWSATGDTEAFF. The entire variable domain, with the rest obtained from reference TRBV30 and TRBJ1-1, is as follows: SQTIHQWPATLVQPVGSPLSLECTVEGTSNPNLYWYRQAAGRGLQLLFYSVGIGQISSEVPQNLSASRPQDRQFILSSKKLLLSDSGFYLCAWSATGDTEAFFGQGTRLTVV.

This chain's CDR3 is CASLGQGNDNEQFF. The CDR3, as DNA: TGTGCCAGCCTAGGACAGGGGAATGACAATGAGCAGTTCTTC. The chain employs TRBV2 and TRBJ2-1, with 9 nucleotides matching TRBD1. V shed 8 bases and J 5 bases; nucleotides not matched to a gene: 7. The CDR3 is 14 amino acids. Germline CDR1 reads SNHLY; CDR2 reads FYNNEI.

This rearrangement joins TRBV6-2 or TRBV6-3 to TRBJ2-7, with D possibly TRBD2 on 6 matching bases. This CDR3 is 14 amino acids long. V shed 6 bases and J shed 5 bases, with 17 bases lying between them. The germline V gene has CDR1 MNHEY and CDR2 SVGEGT. The CDR3 here is CASSLSGPVDEQYF. DNA of the CDR3: TGTGCCAGCAGCCTAAGCGGGCCGGTGGACGAGCAGTACTTC.

V gene TRBV9 combines with J gene TRBJ2-1; 8 bases are shared with TRBD1. This CDR3 contains 14 residues. Looked up from germline, CDR1 is SGDLS and CDR2 is YYNGEE. J was trimmed by 4 bases and V by 4 bases; bases with no gene match: 4. CDR3 nucleotides: TGTGCCAGCAGCCGGACAGGGAGATACAATGAGCAGTTCTTC. It translates to CASSRTGRYNEQFF. Supplemented by reference TRBV9 and TRBJ2-1, the full variable domain reads DSGVTQTPKHLITATGQRVTLRCSPRSGDLSVYWYQQSLDQGLQFLIQYYNGEERAKGNILERFSAQQFPDLHSELNLSSLELGDSALYFCASSRTGRYNEQFFGPGTRLTVL.

This clone was observed a few times. The V call is TRBV5-1, the J call TRBJ2-7, with 7 bases identical to TRBD1. The CDR3 sequence is 12 residues long. The germline V gene has CDR1 SGHRS and CDR2 YFSETQ. After removal of 7 bases from V and 5 bases from J, the junction contained 6 bases not matched to a gene. CDR3 sequence (DNA): TGCGCCAGCCGGGACAGTTTCCACGAGCAGTACTTC. This encodes CASRDSFHEQYF.

This chain links TRBV5-4 with TRBJ1-1; 10 nucleotides match TRBD1. Trimming cost V 3 bases and J 1 base; bases outside gene matches: 3. Germline V gives CDR1 SGHNT, CDR2 YYREEE (reference sequence). The CDR3 runs 15 residues. The CDR3 reads CASSSRQGANTEAFF. CDR3 nucleotide sequence: TGTGCCAGCAGCTCCCGACAGGGGGCGAACACTGAAGCTTTCTTT.

The V gene is TRBV9, the J gene TRBJ2-1, with TRBD2 identical over 8 bases. Germline CDR1 is SGDLS and CDR2 is YYNGEE. The CDR3 runs 16 residues. After removal of 1 base from V and 7 bases from J, the junction contained 10 bases not matched to a gene. DNA of the CDR3: TGTGCCAGCAGCGTACAGAGCGGGAGTGGAGGAAATGAGCAGTTCTTC. Its translation is CASSVQSGSGGNEQFF.

This clone showed up just once. This chain joins TRBV27 and TRBJ2-2; D gene unclear. Trimming shortened V by 5 bases and J by 5 bases, and 9 bases separated the two germline ends. Germline V gene sequence: CDR1 MNHEY, CDR2 SMNVEV (reference sequence). The CDR3 length is 13 residues. In DNA, the CDR3 is TGTGCCAGCAGTCCGGGTTGGACCGGGGAGCTGTTTTTT. Residues: CASSPGWTGELFF.

J is TRBJ1-1 and V is TRBV19; a possible D gene is TRBD1 (5 bases). This CDR3 has 15 residues. V lost 0 bases to trimming and J lost 0 bases, with 8 bases between them. The V gene's germline CDR1 is LNHDA and CDR2 SQIVND (reference sequence). This chain's CDR3 is CASSIDAGMNTEAFF. The CDR3 coding sequence is TGTGCCAGTAGTATAGACGCAGGGATGAACACTGAAGCTTTCTTT.